This entry concerns a single T cell receptor (beta chain). Its target is unknown. A J-beta primer mix and a sample-barcoded 5' primer were used in a second PCR of roughly 6 to 11 cycles. TCRdb re-derived calls from the 5' RACE reads in MiXCR, one entry per CDR3 protein. The sample contains about 1.6 million distinct CDR3 sequences, about 31% of which appear only once. V was pared by 6 bases and J by 10 bases, with 15 bases between. Germline V gene data show CDR1 as MNHEY and CDR2 as SMNVEV (reference sequence). This CDR3 is 12 amino acids long. The data were obtained in a study of blood T cells in healthy people across ages. Study-level results: Age brought a roughly linear fall in TCR beta diversity measured per million T cells. Donor CMV status, an unknown factor, possibly confounded changes in expanded clonotypes.

In terms of origin and age, donors were healthy Caucasian individuals from Russia aged 6 to 90. The sample was blood. The rearrangement joins TRBV27 to TRBJ2-5, with D perhaps being TRBD1 or TRBD2 (5 bases each). This receptor was identified in a woman aged 30 to 39 in good health. The CDR3 DNA reads TGTGCCAGCAGCGGGGCGCGAACCGGCCAGTACTTC. This translates into CASSGARTGQYF.